The source of this T cell receptor (beta chain) is a study of blood T cell repertoires in COVID-19. Across the whole study: In each case, the material was cDNA or gDNA derived from T cells, B-cell-depleted T cells, or PBMCs.

Sequencing was performed with immunoSEQ multiplex PCR; in TCRdb, only in-frame clones are kept and a portion is missing. The sample lists around 250,000 clones; roughly nine tenths were seen once. The germline V gene encodes CDR1 SNHLY and CDR2 FYNNEI. The CDR3 sequence is 15 residues long. Trimming removed 4 bases at V and 0 bases at J, with 10 bases between. Material for sequencing was peripheral blood. The chain recombines TRBV2 with TRBJ2-1, with a weak D call TRBD1 (6 bases). The TCR was taken from a woman in her thirties or forties who had recovered from COVID-19. This CDR3 is CASSGRGSSYNEQFF. In DNA form, the CDR3 reads TGTGCCAGCAGTGGTAGGGGGAGCTCCTACAATGAGCAGTTCTTC. Supplemented by reference TRBV2 and TRBJ2-1, the full variable domain reads EPEVTQTPSHQVTQMGQEVILRCVPISNHLYFYWYRQILGQKVEFLVSFYNNEISEKSEIFDDQFSVERPDGSNFTLKIRSTKLEDSAMYFCASSGRGSSYNEQFFGPGTRLTVL.